These T cell receptor beta chains were read from a single sample in a study of T-cell reconstitution after alpha-beta-depleted transplantation in children. MiXCR was run by TCRdb on the PCR reads, yielding one entry per CDR3 protein. The sample gives under 750,000 distinct CDR3 sequences, about 23% of which show up once; 14% is in the top ten. The input for sequencing was PBMCs, mostly from graft donor cells, taken 360 days after TCRalphabeta/CD19-depleted stem cell transplant. The origin of the receptors is a boy younger than two who had a stem cell transplant for acute myeloid leukemia, so the T cells may come from the graft donor. Each CDR3 is given with its conserved first and last residue. D genes are given only for firm matches. Some rows have no size entry. The others give once, few or many, or a class for an expanded clone.

J	D	size	V	CDR3	DNA
TRBJ1-3	.	many	TRBV12-3/TRBV12-4	CASSPAEVGNTIYF	TGTGCCAGCAGCCCCGCGGAGGTTGGAAACACCATATATTTT
TRBJ2-7	.	.	TRBV20-1	CSAAPDHYEQYF	TGCAGTGCTGCCCCCGACCACTACGAGCAGTACTTC
TRBJ2-5	TRBD2	few	TRBV20-1	CSARETFTSGGKTQYF	TGCAGTGCTAGAGAGACCTTTACTAGCGGGGGCAAGACCCAGTACTTC
TRBJ2-5	.	few	TRBV7-8	CASSSRNREETQYF	TGTGCCAGCAGCTCCAGGAACAGGGAAGAGACCCAGTACTTC
TRBJ2-3	.	.	TRBV5-1	CASSLEGKYTDTQYF	TGCGCCAGCAGCTTGGAGGGCAAATACACAGATACGCAGTATTTT
TRBJ2-5	.	.	TRBV7-2	CASSAQVGGRETQYF	TGTGCCAGCAGCGCACAGGTCGGAGGGCGGGAGACCCAGTACTTC
TRBJ1-5	.	few	TRBV20-1	CSANRENQPQHF	TGCAGTGCAAACAGGGAGAATCAGCCCCAGCATTTT
TRBJ1-2	TRBD1	.	TRBV25-1	CASSGPNRDRRGYTF	TGTGCCAGCAGTGGACCAAACCGGGACAGACGCGGCTACACCTTC
TRBJ2-3	TRBD2	.	TRBV20-1	CSASSGGAMSSTDTQYF	TGCAGTGCTAGCAGCGGGGGGGCGATGTCTAGCACAGATACGCAGTATTTT
TRBJ1-2	.	.	TRBV29-1	CSVVQGGYGYTF	TGCAGCGTTGTACAGGGTGGTTATGGCTACACCTTC
TRBJ2-7	TRBD1	many	TRBV4-1	CASSQGPGTGGYEQYF	TGCGCCAGCAGCCAAGGACCCGGGACAGGGGGGTACGAGCAGTACTTC
TRBJ2-6	TRBD1	many	TRBV11-2	CASSFNRGRGANVLTF	TGTGCCAGCAGCTTTAACAGGGGGCGTGGGGCCAACGTCCTGACTTTC
TRBJ2-1	.	.	TRBV3-1	CASSQIVGGGRYNEQFF	TGTGCCAGCAGCCAAATAGTAGGTGGGGGGAGGTACAATGAGCAGTTCTTC
TRBJ2-7	.	few	TRBV20-1	CSARQGSYEQYF	TGCAGTGCTAGACAGGGAAGCTACGAGCAGTACTTC
TRBJ2-7	.	few	TRBV7-2	CASSLEGRRDEQYF	TGTGCCAGCAGCTTAGAAGGTCGTAGGGACGAGCAGTACTTC
TRBJ2-7	TRBD2	.	TRBV6-5	CASSYNRWGLREQYF	TGTGCCAGCAGTTACAACAGGTGGGGACTACGCGAGCAGTACTTC
TRBJ2-2	.	many	TRBV5-1	CASSLSQGTGELFF	TGCGCCAGCAGCTTGTCTCAGGGCACCGGGGAGCTGTTTTTT
TRBJ2-6	.	many	TRBV5-6	CASSTTRPVLTF	TGTGCCAGCAGCACTACACGACCCGTCCTGACTTTC
TRBJ2-5	TRBD1	.	TRBV6-2/TRBV6-3	CASSYSPGQGWAQYF	TGTGCCAGCAGTTACTCTCCGGGACAGGGTTGGGCCCAGTACTTC
TRBJ2-5	.	many	TRBV12-3/TRBV12-4	CASSLSGAEETQYF	TGTGCCAGCAGTTTATCGGGAGCAGAAGAGACCCAGTACTTC
TRBJ2-1	.	.	TRBV2	CASSERDTYNEQFF	TGTGCCAGCAGTGAAAGAGATACCTACAATGAGCAGTTCTTC
TRBJ2-7	TRBD2	few	TRBV7-2	CASSLSGGLSYEQYF	TGTGCCAGCAGCTTAAGCGGGGGCCTCTCCTACGAGCAGTACTTC
TRBJ2-3	.	many	TRBV6-5	CASSHPSTDTQYF	TGTGCCAGCAGTCATCCCAGCACAGATACGCAGTATTTT
TRBJ2-1	.	few	TRBV7-9	CASTLETSGQFF	TGTGCCAGCACCTTAGAGACGTCCGGGCAGTTCTTC
TRBJ1-6	.	many	TRBV6-5	CASNPQPSYNSPLHF	TGTGCCAGCAACCCGCAGCCCAGCTATAATTCACCCCTCCACTTT
TRBJ2-1	TRBD2	few	TRBV12-3/TRBV12-4	CASSLGWLAGPNEQFF	TGTGCCAGCAGTTTAGGCTGGCTAGCGGGCCCCAATGAGCAGTTCTTC
TRBJ2-2	.	few	TRBV6-1	CASTHKDTFDPGELFF	TGTGCCAGCACCCATAAGGACACCTTTGATCCCGGGGAGCTGTTTTTT
TRBJ2-3	.	many	TRBV12-3/TRBV12-4	CASSLMADTQYF	TGTGCCAGCAGTTTGATGGCAGATACGCAGTATTTT
TRBJ2-7	.	.	TRBV7-2	CASSPQGIGEQYF	TGTGCCAGCAGCCCACAGGGAATAGGGGAGCAGTACTTC
TRBJ2-1	TRBD2	few	TRBV10-3	CAISEDSGGLNEQFF	TGTGCCATCAGTGAAGATAGCGGGGGCCTGAATGAGCAGTTCTTC
TRBJ1-4	.	few	TRBV20-1	CSATTYRNEKLFF	TGCAGTGCTACGACGTACCGTAATGAAAAACTGTTTTTT
TRBJ2-2	.	.	TRBV7-3	CASSVRASGGTGELFF	TGTGCCAGCAGCGTCCGGGCTTCCGGAGGCACCGGGGAGCTGTTTTTT
TRBJ2-5	TRBD1	.	TRBV7-9	CASTDGTGGLETQYF	TGTGCCAGCACCGACGGGACAGGGGGCTTGGAGACCCAGTACTTC
TRBJ2-2	.	.	TRBV5-1	CASKQGDPNTGELFF	TGCGCCAGCAAACAGGGTGACCCGAACACCGGGGAGCTGTTTTTT
TRBJ2-1	TRBD2	.	TRBV2	CASSESGGASVQFF	TGTGCCAGCAGTGAAAGCGGGGGGGCCTCTGTGCAGTTCTTC
TRBJ1-2	.	.	TRBV29-1	CSVDGPEKNYGYTF	TGCAGCGTTGACGGACCGGAAAAGAACTATGGCTACACCTTC
TRBJ2-1	TRBD2	few	TRBV13	CASSLIGLAGRYNEQFF	TGTGCCAGCAGCTTAATAGGGCTAGCGGGGCGATACAATGAGCAGTTCTTC
TRBJ2-1	.	many	TRBV20-1	CSARDLSGGLSYNEQFF	TGCAGTGCTAGAGATCTTAGTGGGGGGCTTTCCTACAATGAGCAGTTCTTC
TRBJ2-5	.	few	TRBV28	CASSLPRMGKTQYF	TGTGCCAGCAGTCTGCCGCGCATGGGAAAGACCCAGTACTTC
TRBJ2-1	.	.	TRBV18	CASSPSRWFYNEQFF	TGTGCCAGCTCACCATCACGTTGGTTCTACAATGAGCAGTTCTTC
TRBJ2-5	.	.	TRBV6-2/TRBV6-3	CASSYPRVGETQYF	TGTGCCAGCAGTTACCCCAGGGTCGGGGAGACCCAGTACTTC
TRBJ1-4	TRBD1	.	TRBV12-3/TRBV12-4	CASSGGQGLIGKLFF	TGTGCCAGCAGTGGGGGACAGGGATTAATAGGAAAACTGTTTTTT
TRBJ1-5	.	many	TRBV10-3	CAISEVRVGQPQHF	TGTGCCATCAGTGAGGTCAGGGTCGGGCAGCCCCAGCATTTT
TRBJ2-1	TRBD1	.	TRBV13	CASSLGQGVVEQFF	TGTGCCAGCAGCTTAGGACAGGGGGTAGTAGAGCAGTTCTTC
TRBJ1-5	.	once	TRBV6-1	CASSVRGSEQPQHF	TGTGCCAGCAGTGTACGGGGTTCAGAACAGCCCCAGCATTTT
TRBJ2-7	TRBD1	many	TRBV19	CASSYPGTVDEQYF	TGTGCCAGTAGCTACCCCGGGACAGTCGACGAGCAGTACTTC
TRBJ2-1	TRBD2	few	TRBV15	CATSRGPLLAGAGNEQFF	TGTGCCACCAGCAGAGGCCCCCTACTAGCGGGGGCGGGGAATGAGCAGTTCTTC
TRBJ2-1	TRBD1	few	TRBV7-8	CASSFWTGGLNEQFF	TGTGCCAGCAGCTTTTGGACAGGGGGCTTAAATGAGCAGTTCTTC
TRBJ2-3	.	.	TRBV15	CATSRRGRTDTQYF	TGTGCCACCAGCAGAAGGGGCCGCACAGATACGCAGTATTTT
TRBJ2-7	.	many	TRBV10-3	CAITRDLSSYEQYF	TGTGCCATCACTAGGGATCTGAGCTCCTACGAGCAGTACTTC
TRBJ2-5	.	few	TRBV6-5	CASSYGGRTETQYF	TGTGCCAGCAGTTACGGGGGCAGAACGGAGACCCAGTACTTC